Ten or more counts support the clone carrying this T cell receptor (beta chain). What it binds is not known. The sample comes from a study of regulatory T cells in long-lasting Graves disease. Findings and caveats of the study: Between persistent patients, about 2,800 public clonotypes were shared, exceeding the roughly 1,000 shared between new patients.

This sample's time point: newly diagnosed GD, antithyroid drugs for less than 3 months. Extracted RNA from PBMCs served as the source of the TCR library. This CDR3 comprises 15 residues. V trimming: 6 bases; J trimming: 0 bases; junction bases outside the gene matches: 3. CDR1 and CDR2 from the germline V gene are MNHEY and SVGEGT. Construction of TCR beta libraries relied on iRepertoire HTBI primers and on Arm-PCR targeting CDR3 regions. TCRdb analysed the multiplex PCR reads with MiXCR anew, one entry per CDR3 protein. The sample lists 450,000 to 600,000 distinct CDR3 sequences, 15% to 20% occurring once. The same data also went into a second study, on T cells in Graves' hyperthyroidism and ophthalmopathy. That study adds: Most thyroid clonotypes expanded above 0.001 were also detected in blood.

The J gene is TRBJ2-3, the V gene TRBV6-2 or TRBV6-3; 10 bases agree with TRBD2. Sample: peripheral blood mononuclear cells (PBMCs), taken at new diagnosis, from a patient treated with antithyroid drugs. The receptor was derived from a middle-aged man with Graves disease. CDR3 sequence (DNA): TGTGCCAGCAGCATGACTAGCGGGAGCACAGATACGCAGTATTTT. This gives the protein CASSMTSGSTDTQYF.